There are many counts of the clone carrying this T cell receptor (beta chain). Its antigen is unknown. The sample contains more than one DNA sequence encoding this CDR3. The sample originates from a study of shared clonotypes between healthy human individuals. Study background: The cohort had a couple of women and a few men, ages 18 to 49.

A deep-level run was used for the assay. Some clones are missing from TCRdb's copy, which holds only in-frame ones; the method was immunoSEQ multiplex PCR. The data hold 950,000 to 1,100,000 clones, with under 80% observed a single time. Study conclusions and caveats: Blood alone was sampled, and tissue repertoires likely differ. When naive CD4 clonotypes were compared across several donors, around 5% were shared.

Sequencing input: memory CD4+ T cells sorted from blood. Described subset: CD45RA-negative fraction. This clonotype was obtained from a man aged 18 to 30 in good health.

CDR3 sequence: CASSEYGLVGYTF. CDR3 DNA sequence: TGTGCCAGCAGTGAATACGGGCTCGTCGGCTACACCTTC. The V call is TRBV25-1, the J call TRBJ1-2; D gene uncertain. The CDR3 is made up of 13 amino acids. CDR1 is MGHDK and CDR2 is SYGVNS in the germline V gene. V was trimmed by 0 bases and J by 8 bases, leaving 10 bases between them.